This TCR beta chain stems from a study of shared clonotypes between healthy human individuals. Notes on this clone: Its antigen is still unknown.

Only CD45RO-negative cells positively selected for CCR7 counted as naive CD8 cells, so terminally differentiated effector memory CD45RA+ cells were excluded. Every donor was a Caucasian adult from Nashville, Tennessee. Profiled with immunoSEQ multiplex PCR; TCRdb holds only in-frame clones, not every one. The sample lists some 2 million clones, 85% to 95% occurring once. Whole-study findings and limits: The generation probabilities recorded for non-shared clonotypes fell below those of clonotypes shared by all four donors. Approximately 5.1% was the fraction of naive CD4 clonotypes found shared across a few donors.

Sequencing was carried out using naive CD8+ T cells sorted from blood. This receptor was taken from a young man in good health.

DNA for the CDR3: TGTGCCAGCAGCTGGACTAGCGGGAGCCAAGAGCAGTACTTC. Amino acids: CASSWTSGSQEQYF. The V call is TRBV28, the J call TRBJ2-7; 13 positions agree with TRBD2. CDR3 length equals 14 residues. The J segment lost 7 bases and the V segment lost 6 bases, leaving 6 bases of the junction unmatched. Germline V gene sequence: CDR1 MDHEN, CDR2 SYDVKM.